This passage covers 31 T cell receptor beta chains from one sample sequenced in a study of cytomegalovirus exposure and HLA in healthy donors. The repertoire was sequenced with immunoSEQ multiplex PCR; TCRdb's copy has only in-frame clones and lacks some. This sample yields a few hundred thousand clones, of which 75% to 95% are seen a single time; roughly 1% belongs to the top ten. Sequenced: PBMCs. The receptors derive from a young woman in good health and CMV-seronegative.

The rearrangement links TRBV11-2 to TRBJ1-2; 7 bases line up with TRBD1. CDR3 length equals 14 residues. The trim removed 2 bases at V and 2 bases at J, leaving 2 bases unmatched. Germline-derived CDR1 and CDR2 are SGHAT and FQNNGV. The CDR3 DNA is TGTGCCAGCAGCTTAAAGGGGGCGAACTATGGCTACACCTTC. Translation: CASSLKGANYGYTF.

The CDR3 spells CASSQDISRGYTF. The CDR3 bases are TGCGCCAGCAGCCAAGACATCTCTCGGGGCTACACCTTC. This chain uses TRBV4-1 with TRBJ1-2, with D unclear. Trimming removed 0 bases from V and 8 bases from J, with 10 bases in between. The CDR3 spans 13 residues. CDR1 and CDR2 (germline): MGHRA, YSYEKL.

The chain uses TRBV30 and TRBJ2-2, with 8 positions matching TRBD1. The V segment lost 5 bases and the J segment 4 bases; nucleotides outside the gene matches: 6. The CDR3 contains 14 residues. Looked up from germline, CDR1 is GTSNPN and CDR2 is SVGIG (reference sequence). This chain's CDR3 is CAWVGTGFTGELFF. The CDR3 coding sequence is TGTGCCTGGGTGGGGACAGGTTTCACCGGGGAGCTGTTTTTT. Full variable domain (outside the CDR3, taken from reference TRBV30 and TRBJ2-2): SQTIHQWPATLVQPVGSPLSLECTVEGTSNPNLYWYRQAAGRGLQLLFYSVGIGQISSEVPQNLSASRPQDRQFILSSKKLLLSDSGFYLCAWVGTGFTGELFFGEGSRLTVL.

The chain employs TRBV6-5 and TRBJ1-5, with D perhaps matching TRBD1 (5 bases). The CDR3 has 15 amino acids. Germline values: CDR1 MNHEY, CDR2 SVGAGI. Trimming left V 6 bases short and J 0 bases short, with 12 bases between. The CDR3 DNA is TGTGCCAGCAGGGGGCAGGGAGGTAGCAATCAGCCCCAGCATTTT. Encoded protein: CASRGQGGSNQPQHF.

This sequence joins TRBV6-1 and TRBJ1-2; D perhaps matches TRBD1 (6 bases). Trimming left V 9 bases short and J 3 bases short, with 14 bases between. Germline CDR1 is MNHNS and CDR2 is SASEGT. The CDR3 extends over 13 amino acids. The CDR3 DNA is TGTGCCAGTTGGACAGAGGAATACTATGGCTACACCTTC. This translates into CASWTEEYYGYTF.

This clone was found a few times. The CDR3 nucleotides read TGTGCCAGCAGCTTCGACAGGGCCACTGAAGCTTTCTTT. It encodes CASSFDRATEAFF. This chain links TRBV5-4 with TRBJ1-1; 7 positions match TRBD1. J lost 4 bases, V lost 2 bases, and 2 bases had no gene match. The germline CDR1 and CDR2 sequences are SGHNT and YYREEE (reference sequence). This CDR3 comprises 13 residues.

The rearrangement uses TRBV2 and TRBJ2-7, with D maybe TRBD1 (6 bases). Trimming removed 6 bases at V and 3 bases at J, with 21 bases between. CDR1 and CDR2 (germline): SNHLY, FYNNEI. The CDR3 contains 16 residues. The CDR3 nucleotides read TGTGCCAGCAGACCAATCCGACAGGCCGTTAACTACGAGCAGTACTTC. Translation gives CASRPIRQAVNYEQYF.

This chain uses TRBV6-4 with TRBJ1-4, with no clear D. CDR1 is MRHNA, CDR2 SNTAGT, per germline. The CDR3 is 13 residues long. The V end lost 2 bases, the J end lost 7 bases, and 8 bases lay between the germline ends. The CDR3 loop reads CASSDREGEKLFF. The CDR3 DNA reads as TGTGCCAGCAGTGACAGGGAGGGTGAAAAACTGTTTTTT.

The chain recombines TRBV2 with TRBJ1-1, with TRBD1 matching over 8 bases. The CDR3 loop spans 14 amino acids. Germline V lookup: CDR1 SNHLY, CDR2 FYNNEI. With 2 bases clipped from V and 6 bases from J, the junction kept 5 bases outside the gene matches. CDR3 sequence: CASSEQGARAEAFF. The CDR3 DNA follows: TGTGCCAGCAGTGAACAGGGGGCCAGGGCTGAAGCTTTCTTT.

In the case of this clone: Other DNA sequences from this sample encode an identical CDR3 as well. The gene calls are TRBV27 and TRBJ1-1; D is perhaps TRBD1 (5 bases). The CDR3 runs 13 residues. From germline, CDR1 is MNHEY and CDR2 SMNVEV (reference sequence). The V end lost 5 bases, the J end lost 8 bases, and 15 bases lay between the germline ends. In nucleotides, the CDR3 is TGTGCCAGCAGTCCCCGAGGGGAGGGCGAAGCTTTCTTT. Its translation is CASSPRGEGEAFF.

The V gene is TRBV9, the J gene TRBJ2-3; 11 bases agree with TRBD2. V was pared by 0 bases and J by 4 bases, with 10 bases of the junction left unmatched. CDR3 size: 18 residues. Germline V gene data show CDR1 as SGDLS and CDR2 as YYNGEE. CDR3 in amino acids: CASSVDLAGGFVADTQYF. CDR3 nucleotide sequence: TGTGCCAGCAGCGTAGACCTAGCGGGAGGTTTTGTAGCAGATACGCAGTATTTT.

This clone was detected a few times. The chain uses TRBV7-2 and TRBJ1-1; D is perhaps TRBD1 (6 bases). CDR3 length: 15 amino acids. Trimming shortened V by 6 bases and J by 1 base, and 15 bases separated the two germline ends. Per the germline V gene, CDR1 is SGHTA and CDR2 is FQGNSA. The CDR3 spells CASRRGQPANTEAFF. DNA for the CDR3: TGTGCCAGCAGGCGAGGACAGCCAGCGAACACTGAAGCTTTCTTT.

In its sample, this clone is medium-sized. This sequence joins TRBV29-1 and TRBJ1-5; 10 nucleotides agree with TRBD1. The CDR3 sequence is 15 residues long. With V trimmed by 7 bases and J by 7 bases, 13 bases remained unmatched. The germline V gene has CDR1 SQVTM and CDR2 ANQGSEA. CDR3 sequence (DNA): TGCAGCGCTGTGGGAGACAGGGGGCGTGGGCAGCCCCAGCATTTT. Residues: CSAVGDRGRGQPQHF.

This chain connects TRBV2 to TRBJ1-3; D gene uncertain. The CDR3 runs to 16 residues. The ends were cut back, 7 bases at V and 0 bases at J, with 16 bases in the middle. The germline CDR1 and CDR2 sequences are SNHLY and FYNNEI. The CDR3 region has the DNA TGTGCCAGCAAGGATGCCAGGAATCTCTCTGGAAACACCATATATTTT. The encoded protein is CASKDARNLSGNTIYF.

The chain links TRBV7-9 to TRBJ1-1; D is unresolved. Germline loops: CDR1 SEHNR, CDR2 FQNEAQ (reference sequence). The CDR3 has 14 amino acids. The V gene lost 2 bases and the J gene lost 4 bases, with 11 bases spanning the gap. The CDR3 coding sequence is TGTGCCAGCAGCTTACCGACGCGGGGCACTGAAGCTTTCTTT. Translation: CASSLPTRGTEAFF.

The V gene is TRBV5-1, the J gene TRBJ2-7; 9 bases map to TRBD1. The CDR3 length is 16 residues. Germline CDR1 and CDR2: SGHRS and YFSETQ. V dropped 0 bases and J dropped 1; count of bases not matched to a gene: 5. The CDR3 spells CASSLAWDRESYEQYF. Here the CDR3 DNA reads TGCGCCAGCAGCTTGGCATGGGACAGGGAGTCCTACGAGCAGTACTTC.

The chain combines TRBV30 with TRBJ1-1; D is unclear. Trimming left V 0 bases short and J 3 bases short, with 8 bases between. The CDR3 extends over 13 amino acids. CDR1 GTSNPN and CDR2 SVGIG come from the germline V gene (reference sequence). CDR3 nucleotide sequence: TGTGCCTGGAGTGTATCCGGGGACACTGAAGCTTTCTTT. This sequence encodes CAWSVSGDTEAFF.

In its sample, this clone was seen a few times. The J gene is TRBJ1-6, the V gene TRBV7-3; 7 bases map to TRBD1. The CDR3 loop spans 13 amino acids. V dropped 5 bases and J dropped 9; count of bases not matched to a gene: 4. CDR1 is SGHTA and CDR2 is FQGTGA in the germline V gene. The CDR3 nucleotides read TGTGCCAGCAGCCCTTCAGGGGGTTCACCCCTCCACTTT. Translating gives CASSPSGGSPLHF.

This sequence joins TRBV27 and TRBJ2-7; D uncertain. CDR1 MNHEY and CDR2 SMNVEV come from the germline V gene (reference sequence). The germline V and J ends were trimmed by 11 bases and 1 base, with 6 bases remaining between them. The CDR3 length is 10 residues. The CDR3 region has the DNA TGTGCCGCCACTTCCTACGAGCAGTACTTC. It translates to CAATSYEQYF.

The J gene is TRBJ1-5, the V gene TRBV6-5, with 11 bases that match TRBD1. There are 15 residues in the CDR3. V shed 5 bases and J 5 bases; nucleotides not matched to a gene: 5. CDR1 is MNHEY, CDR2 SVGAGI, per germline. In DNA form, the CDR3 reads TGTGCCAGCAGTCGGGACAGGGGGAACGATCAGCCCCAGCATTTT. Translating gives CASSRDRGNDQPQHF.

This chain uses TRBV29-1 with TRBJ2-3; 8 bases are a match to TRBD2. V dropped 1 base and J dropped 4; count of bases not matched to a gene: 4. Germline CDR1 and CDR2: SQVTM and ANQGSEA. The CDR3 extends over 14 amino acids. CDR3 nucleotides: TGCAGCGTTGAAGGAAGGGGACTAGCAGATACGCAGTATTTT. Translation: CSVEGRGLADTQYF.

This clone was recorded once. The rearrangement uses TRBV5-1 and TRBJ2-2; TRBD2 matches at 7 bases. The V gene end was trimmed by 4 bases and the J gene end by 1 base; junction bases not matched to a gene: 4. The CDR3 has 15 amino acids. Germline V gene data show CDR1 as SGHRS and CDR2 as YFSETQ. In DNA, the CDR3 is TGCGCCAGCAGCCGTCTAGCGGAGAACACCGGGGAGCTGTTTTTT. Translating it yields CASSRLAENTGELFF.

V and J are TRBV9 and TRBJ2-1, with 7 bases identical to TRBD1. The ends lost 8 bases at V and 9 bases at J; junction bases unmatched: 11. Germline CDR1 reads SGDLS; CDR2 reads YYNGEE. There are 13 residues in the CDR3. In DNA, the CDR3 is TGTGCCAGTGGACAGGCCCTGCCGGGTGAGCAGTTCTTC. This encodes CASGQALPGEQFF.

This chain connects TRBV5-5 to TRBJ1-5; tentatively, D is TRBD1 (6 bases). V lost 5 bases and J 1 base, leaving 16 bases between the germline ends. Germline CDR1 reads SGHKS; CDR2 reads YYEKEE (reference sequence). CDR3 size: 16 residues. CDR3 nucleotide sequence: TGTGCCAGCAGTTCGAAAGCGGGACAAAGCAATCAGCCCCAGCATTTT. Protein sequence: CASSSKAGQSNQPQHF.

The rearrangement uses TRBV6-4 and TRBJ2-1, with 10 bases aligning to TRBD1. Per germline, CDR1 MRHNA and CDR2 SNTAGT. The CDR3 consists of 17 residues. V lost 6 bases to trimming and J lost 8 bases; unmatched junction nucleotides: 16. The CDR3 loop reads CASSPSAPGQGFHEQFF. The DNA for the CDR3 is TGTGCCAGCAGCCCTAGCGCCCCGGGACAGGGGTTCCATGAGCAGTTCTTC.

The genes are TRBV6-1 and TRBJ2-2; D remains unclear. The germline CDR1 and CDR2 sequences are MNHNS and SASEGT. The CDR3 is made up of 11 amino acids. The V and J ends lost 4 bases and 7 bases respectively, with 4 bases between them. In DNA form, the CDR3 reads TGTGCCAGCAGTGTGCGCGGGGAGCTGTTTTTT. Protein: CASSVRGELFF.

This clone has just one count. The DNA for the CDR3 is TGTGCCAGTCGAGATCTCGTCTCTGGAAACACCATATATTTT. This encodes CASRDLVSGNTIYF. The chain couples TRBV19 to TRBJ1-3; the D is unclear. Per germline, CDR1 LNHDA and CDR2 SQIVND (reference sequence). This CDR3 has 14 residues. V was cut by 8 bases and J by 0 bases, with 11 bases left in between.

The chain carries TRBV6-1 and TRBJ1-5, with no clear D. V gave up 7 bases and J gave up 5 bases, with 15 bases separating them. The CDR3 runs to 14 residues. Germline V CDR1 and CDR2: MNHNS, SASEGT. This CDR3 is CASIPRGGHQPQHF. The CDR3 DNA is TGTGCCAGCATCCCCCGCGGAGGGCATCAGCCCCAGCATTTT.

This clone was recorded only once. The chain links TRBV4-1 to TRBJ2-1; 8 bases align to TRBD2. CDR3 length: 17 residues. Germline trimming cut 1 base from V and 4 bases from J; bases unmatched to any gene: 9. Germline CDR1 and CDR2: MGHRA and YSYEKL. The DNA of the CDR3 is TGCGCCAGCAGCCAAGGCATAGCGGGGAGCTATTACAATGAGCAGTTCTTC. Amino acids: CASSQGIAGSYYNEQFF.

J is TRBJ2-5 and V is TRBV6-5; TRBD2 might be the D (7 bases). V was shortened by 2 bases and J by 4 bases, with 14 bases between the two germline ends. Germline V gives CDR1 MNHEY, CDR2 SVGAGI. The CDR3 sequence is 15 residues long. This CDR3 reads CASSYGGGLGETQYF. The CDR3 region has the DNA TGTGCCAGCAGTTACGGGGGGGGCTTGGGAGAGACCCAGTACTTC.

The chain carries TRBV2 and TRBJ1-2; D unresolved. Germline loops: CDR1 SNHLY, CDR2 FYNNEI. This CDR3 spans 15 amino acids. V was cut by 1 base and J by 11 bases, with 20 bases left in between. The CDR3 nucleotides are TGTGCCAGCAGTGAAGGAGGCAGCATCGCCCATCTATACACCTTC. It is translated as CASSEGGSIAHLYTF. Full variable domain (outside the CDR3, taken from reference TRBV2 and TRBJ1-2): EPEVTQTPSHQVTQMGQEVILRCVPISNHLYFYWYRQILGQKVEFLVSFYNNEISEKSEIFDDQFSVERPDGSNFTLKIRSTKLEDSAMYFCASSEGGSIAHLYTFGSGTRLTVV.